This T cell receptor beta chain was captured by sequencing in a study of blood T cell repertoires in COVID-19. Study as a whole: T cells, B-cell-depleted T cells, or PBMCs supplied cDNA or gDNA.

The assay was immunoSEQ multiplex PCR, and TCRdb's table has in-frame clones only and misses some. The sample includes approximately 88,000 clones, roughly 80% of them seen just once. Trimming shortened V by 0 bases and J by 5 bases, and 13 bases separated the two germline ends. This CDR3 is built from 16 residues. Germline V gene data show CDR1 as KGHSH and CDR2 as LQKENI. This clone was seen a few times. The chain has TRBV18 and TRBJ2-2, with TRBD2 as a possible D gene (5 bases). The sample was peripheral blood. The receptor's source is a man aged 45-65 years who had recovered from COVID-19. CDR3 coding DNA: TGTGCCAGCTCACCACCGGCGAAAAGCGGAACCGGGGAGCTGTTTTTT. Protein: CASSPPAKSGTGELFF.